The clone carrying this TCR beta chain was counted a few times. Its cognate antigen is unknown. Germline lookup yields CDR1 MNHEY and CDR2 SMNVEV (reference sequence). The CDR3 runs 15 residues. V lost 5 bases and J 6 bases, leaving 17 bases between the germline ends. This sample is part of a study of T cell repertoires in cytomegalovirus infection. MiXCR was run by TCRdb on the reads, yielding one entry per CDR3 protein. The sample has approximately 340,000 distinct CDR3 sequences; 25% to 35% are singletons. The chain uses TRBV27 and TRBJ1-5; perhaps TRBD1 as D (5 bases). Sequences were derived from cultured PBMCs, sampled from culture after CMV antigen stimulation. The origin of this receptor is a human donor in good health (CMV status not recorded). Some clones in this sample may be carry-over from other donors' samples. Here the CDR3 DNA reads TGTGCCAGCAGTCCCCTTCAGGGAAGGGGTCAGCCCCAGCATTTT. It yields the protein CASSPLQGRGQPQHF.